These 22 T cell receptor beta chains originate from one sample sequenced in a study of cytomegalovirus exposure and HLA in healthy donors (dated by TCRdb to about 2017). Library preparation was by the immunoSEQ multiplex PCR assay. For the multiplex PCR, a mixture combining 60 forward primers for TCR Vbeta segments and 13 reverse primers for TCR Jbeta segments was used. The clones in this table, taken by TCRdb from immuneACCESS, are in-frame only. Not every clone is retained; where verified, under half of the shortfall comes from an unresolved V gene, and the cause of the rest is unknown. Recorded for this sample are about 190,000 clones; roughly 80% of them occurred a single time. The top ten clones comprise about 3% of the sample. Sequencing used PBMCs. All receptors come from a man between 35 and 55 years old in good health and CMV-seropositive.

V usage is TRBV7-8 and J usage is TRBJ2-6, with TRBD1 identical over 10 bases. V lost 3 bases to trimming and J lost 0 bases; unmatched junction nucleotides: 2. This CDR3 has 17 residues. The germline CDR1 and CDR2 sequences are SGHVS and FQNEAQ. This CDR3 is CASSFGDRGSGANVLTF. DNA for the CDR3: TGTGCCAGCAGCTTCGGGGACAGGGGCTCTGGGGCCAACGTCCTGACTTTC.

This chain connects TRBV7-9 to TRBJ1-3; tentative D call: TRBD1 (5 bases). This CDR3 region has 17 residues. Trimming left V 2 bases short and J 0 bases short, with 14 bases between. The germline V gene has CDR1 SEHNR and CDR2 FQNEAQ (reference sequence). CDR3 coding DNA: TGTGCCAGCAGCTTAAGGGGAGGACATAGCTCTGGAAACACCATATATTTT. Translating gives CASSLRGGHSSGNTIYF.

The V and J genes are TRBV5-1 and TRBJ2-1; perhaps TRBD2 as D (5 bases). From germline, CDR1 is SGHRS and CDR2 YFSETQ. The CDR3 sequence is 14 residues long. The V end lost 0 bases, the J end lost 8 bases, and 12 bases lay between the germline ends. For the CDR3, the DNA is TGCGCCAGCAGCTTGGCGTCGGGGTGGGATGAGCAGTTCTTC. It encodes CASSLASGWDEQFF.

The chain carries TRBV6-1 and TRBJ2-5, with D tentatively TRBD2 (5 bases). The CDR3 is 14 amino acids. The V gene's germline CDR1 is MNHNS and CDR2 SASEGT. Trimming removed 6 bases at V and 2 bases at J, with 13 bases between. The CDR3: CASSEHGGQETQYF. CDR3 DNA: TGTGCCAGCAGCGAACACGGAGGACAAGAGACCCAGTACTTC.

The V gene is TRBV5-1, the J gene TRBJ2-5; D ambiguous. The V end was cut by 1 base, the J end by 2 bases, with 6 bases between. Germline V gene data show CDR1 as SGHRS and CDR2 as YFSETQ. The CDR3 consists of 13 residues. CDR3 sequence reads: CASSLYQQETQYF. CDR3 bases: TGCGCCAGCAGCTTGTACCAGCAAGAGACCCAGTACTTC.

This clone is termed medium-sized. CDR3: CASSLGQIYGYTF. In DNA form, the CDR3 reads TGTGCCAGCAGCTTGGGACAGATCTATGGCTACACCTTC. The V gene is TRBV5-5, the J gene TRBJ1-2; D possibly corresponds to TRBD1 (5 bases). V was shortened by 0 bases and J by 4 bases, with 7 bases between the two germline ends. The germline CDR1 and CDR2 sequences are SGHKS and YYEKEE (reference sequence). The CDR3 loop spans 13 amino acids.

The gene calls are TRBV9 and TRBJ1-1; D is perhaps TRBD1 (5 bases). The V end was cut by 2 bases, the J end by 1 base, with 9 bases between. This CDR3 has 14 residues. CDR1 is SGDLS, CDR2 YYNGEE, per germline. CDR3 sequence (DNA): TGTGCCAGCAGCGTTTCGACAGAGAACACTGAAGCTTTCTTT. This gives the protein CASSVSTENTEAFF.

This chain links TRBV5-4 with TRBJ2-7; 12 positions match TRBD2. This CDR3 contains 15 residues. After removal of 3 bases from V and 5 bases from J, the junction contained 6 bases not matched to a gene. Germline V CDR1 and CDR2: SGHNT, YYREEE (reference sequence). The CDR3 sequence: CASSSPSGRANEQYF. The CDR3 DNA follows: TGTGCCAGCAGCTCCCCTAGCGGGAGGGCTAACGAGCAGTACTTC.

CDR3: CASSQSQNEKLFF. Written as DNA, the CDR3 is TGTGCCAGCAGCCAATCCCAGAATGAAAAACTGTTTTTT. The chain joins TRBV6-5 to TRBJ1-4; no clear D gene. The length of the CDR3 is 13 residues. V was pared by 6 bases and J by 5 bases, with 10 bases between. From germline, CDR1 is MNHEY and CDR2 SVGAGI.

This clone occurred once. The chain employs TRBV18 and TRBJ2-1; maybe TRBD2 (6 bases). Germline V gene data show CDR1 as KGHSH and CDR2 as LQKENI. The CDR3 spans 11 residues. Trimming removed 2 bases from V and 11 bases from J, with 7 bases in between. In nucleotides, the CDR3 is TGTGCCAGCTCACCAGGAGGGAAGCAGTTCTTC. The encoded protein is CASSPGGKQFF.

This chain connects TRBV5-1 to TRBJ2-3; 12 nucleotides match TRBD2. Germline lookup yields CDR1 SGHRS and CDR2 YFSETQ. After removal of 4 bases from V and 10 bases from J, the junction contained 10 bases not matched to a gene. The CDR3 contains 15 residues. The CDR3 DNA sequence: TGCGCCAGCAGCGAGCTAGCGGGAGGGCCTTATGCGCAGTATTTT. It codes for CASSELAGGPYAQYF.

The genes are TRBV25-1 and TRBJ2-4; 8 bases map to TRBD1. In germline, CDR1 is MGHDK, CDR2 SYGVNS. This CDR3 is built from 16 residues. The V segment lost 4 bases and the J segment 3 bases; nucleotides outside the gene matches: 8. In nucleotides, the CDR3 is TGTGCCAGCAGTGCTGACAGGGGAGTAGGCAAAAACATTCAGTACTTC. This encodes CASSADRGVGKNIQYF. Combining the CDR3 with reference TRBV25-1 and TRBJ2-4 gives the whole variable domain EADIYQTPRYLVIGTGKKITLECSQTMGHDKMYWYQQDPGMELHLIHYSYGVNSTEKGDLSSESTVSRIRTEHFPLTLESARPSHTSQYLCASSADRGVGKNIQYFGAGTRLSVL.

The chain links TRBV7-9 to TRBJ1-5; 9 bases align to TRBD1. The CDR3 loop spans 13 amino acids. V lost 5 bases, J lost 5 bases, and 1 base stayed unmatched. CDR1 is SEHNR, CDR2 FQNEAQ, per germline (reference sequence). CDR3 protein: CASSRQGDQPQHF. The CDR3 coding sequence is TGTGCCAGCAGCCGACAGGGGGATCAGCCCCAGCATTTT. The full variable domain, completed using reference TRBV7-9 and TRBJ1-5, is DTGVSQNPRHKITKRGQNVTFRCDPISEHNRLYWYRQTLGQGPEFLTYFQNEAQLEKSRLLSDRFSAERPKGSFSTLEIQRTEQGDSAMYLCASSRQGDQPQHFGDGTRLSIL.

The CDR3 DNA is TGCGCCAGCAGCGCAGGGTCTAGCACAGATACGCAGTATTTT. This translates into CASSAGSSTDTQYF. The chain links TRBV5-1 to TRBJ2-3, with a weak D call TRBD1 (5 bases). V was clipped by 4 bases and J by 0 bases, with 9 bases between them. CDR3 length: 14 amino acids. Germline V gene sequence: CDR1 SGHRS, CDR2 YFSETQ.

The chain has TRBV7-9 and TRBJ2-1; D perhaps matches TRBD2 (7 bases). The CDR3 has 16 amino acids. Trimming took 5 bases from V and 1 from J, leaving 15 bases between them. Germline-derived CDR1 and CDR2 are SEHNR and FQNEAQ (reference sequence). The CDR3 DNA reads TGTGCCAGCAGCCCAGGAAGGGGGGGGTCCTACAATGAGCAGTTCTTC. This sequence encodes CASSPGRGGSYNEQFF.

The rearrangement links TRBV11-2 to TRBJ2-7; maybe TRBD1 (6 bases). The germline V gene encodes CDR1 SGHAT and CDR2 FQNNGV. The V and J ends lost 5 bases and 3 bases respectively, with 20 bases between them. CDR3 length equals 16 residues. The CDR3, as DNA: TGTGCCAGCAGCCCTATTATCGGGCAGGGGAGCTACGAGCAGTACTTC. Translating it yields CASSPIIGQGSYEQYF.

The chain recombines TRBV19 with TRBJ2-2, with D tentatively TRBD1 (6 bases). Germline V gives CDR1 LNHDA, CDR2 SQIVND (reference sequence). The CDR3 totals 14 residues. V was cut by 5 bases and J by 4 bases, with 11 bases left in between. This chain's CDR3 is CASSAGQFTGELFF. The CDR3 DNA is TGTGCCAGTAGTGCCGGACAGTTCACCGGGGAGCTGTTTTTT.

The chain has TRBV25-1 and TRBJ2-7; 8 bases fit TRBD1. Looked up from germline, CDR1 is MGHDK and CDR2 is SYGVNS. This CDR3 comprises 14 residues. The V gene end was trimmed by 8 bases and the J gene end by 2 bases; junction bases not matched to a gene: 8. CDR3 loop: CASSPDRATYEQYF. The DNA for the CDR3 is TGTGCCAGCTCGCCGGACAGGGCAACCTACGAGCAGTACTTC.

The CDR3 loop is CAISDATGGRETQYF. The CDR3 nucleotides are TGTGCCATCAGTGATGCAACAGGGGGTCGAGAGACCCAGTACTTC. The V and J genes are TRBV10-3 and TRBJ2-5; 8 bases align to TRBD1. V dropped 3 bases and J dropped 4; count of bases not matched to a gene: 7. Germline V lookup: CDR1 ENHRY, CDR2 SYGVKD. The CDR3 contains 15 residues.

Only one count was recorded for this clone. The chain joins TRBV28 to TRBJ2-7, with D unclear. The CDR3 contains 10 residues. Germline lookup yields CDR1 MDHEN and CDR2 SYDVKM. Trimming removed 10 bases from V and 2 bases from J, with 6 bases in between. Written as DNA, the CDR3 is TGTGCCACAGGTCCCTACGAGCAGTACTTC. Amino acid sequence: CATGPYEQYF. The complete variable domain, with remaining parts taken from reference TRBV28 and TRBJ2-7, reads DVKVTQSSRYLVKRTGEKVFLECVQDMDHENMFWYRQDPGLGLRLIYFSYDVKMKEKGDIPEGYSVSREKKERFSLILESASTNQTSMYLCATGPYEQYFGPGTRLTVT.

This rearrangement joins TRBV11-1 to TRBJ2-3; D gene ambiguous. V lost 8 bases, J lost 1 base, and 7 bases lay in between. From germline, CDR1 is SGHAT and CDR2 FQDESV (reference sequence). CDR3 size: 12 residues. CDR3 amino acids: CASGHGTDTQYF. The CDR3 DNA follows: TGTGCCAGCGGGCACGGCACAGATACGCAGTATTTT.

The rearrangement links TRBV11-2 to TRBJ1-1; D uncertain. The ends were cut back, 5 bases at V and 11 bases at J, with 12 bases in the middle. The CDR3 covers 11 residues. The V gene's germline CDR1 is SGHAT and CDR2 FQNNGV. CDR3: CASSPPYGAFF. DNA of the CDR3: TGTGCCAGCAGCCCACCCTACGGGGCTTTCTTT.